A selection of T cell receptor beta chains follows, all from one sample in a study of identical twins. TCRdb itself ran the 5' RACE reads through MiXCR, one entry per CDR3 protein. The data hold 350,000 or so distinct CDR3 sequences, with roughly 9% observed a single time. Sequencing was carried out using naive T cells sorted from blood. Receptors originate from a woman between 45 and 65 years old in good health. Each CDR3 is given without its conserved first and last residue.

j_call | v_call | cdr3_aa
TRBJ2-1 | TRBV12-3/TRBV12-4 | ASSGTGVSYNEQF
TRBJ2-2 | TRBV4-1 | ASTSDRGTGELF
TRBJ2-4 | TRBV12-3/TRBV12-4 | ASSPRRGSKNIQY
TRBJ2-1 | TRBV7-9 | ASSSPSGHYNEQF
TRBJ2-5 | TRBV14 | ASSRDRRRETQY
TRBJ2-1 | TRBV5-1 | ASSLTSGRNNEQF
TRBJ2-2 | TRBV12-3/TRBV12-4 | ASSQSRKTGELF
TRBJ1-2 | TRBV5-1 | ASSLGQRGGYT
TRBJ1-4 | TRBV7-8 | ASSLARFNPPSSTNEKLF
TRBJ2-7 | TRBV4-1 | ASSQVVGSEQY
TRBJ2-3 | TRBV20-1 | SARAGGTDTQY
TRBJ2-3 | TRBV4-2 | ASSQELAGDTQY
TRBJ2-3 | TRBV7-6 | ASSIMESGQY
TRBJ2-3 | TRBV20-1 | SAEPEGSSTDTQY
TRBJ2-1 | TRBV5-1 | ASSFREYYNEQF
TRBJ1-5 | TRBV12-3/TRBV12-4 | ASKGGGQPQH